The rows below give T cell receptor beta chains drawn from one sample of a study of neurological immune-mediated disorders. TCRdb used MiXCR to reprocess the 5' RACE reads, holding one entry per CDR3 protein. The sample lists more than 55,000 distinct CDR3 sequences; about 24% were seen once. Sequenced: PBMCs. These receptors were collected from a man aged 60 to 69 with HTLV-1-associated myelopathy (HAM/TSP). Each CDR3 is given with its conserved first and last residue.

v_gene: TRBV5-1
CDR3aa: CASSLSATQETQYF

v_gene: TRBV14
CDR3aa: CASSQAEAGRQFF

v_gene: TRBV20-1
CDR3aa: CSAMTQGTETQYF

v_gene: TRBV18
CDR3aa: CASSPRRGGGSPLHF

v_gene: TRBV3-1
CDR3aa: CASSQPGVGGYEQYF

v_gene: TRBV2
CDR3aa: CASSGGREVYEQYF

v_gene: TRBV27
CDR3aa: CASSFSGSSYEQYF

v_gene: TRBV7-8
CDR3aa: CASSSREVETQYF

v_gene: TRBV5-8
CDR3aa: CASSLYSRQETQYF

v_gene: TRBV5-1
CDR3aa: CASRLEASGAYEQYF

v_gene: TRBV27
CDR3aa: CASSFQGGTLGSYEQYF

v_gene: TRBV12-3/TRBV12-4
CDR3aa: CASSLGTSGSGVQFF

v_gene: TRBV15
CDR3aa: CATSRLNLASGETQYF

v_gene: TRBV5-1
CDR3aa: CASSLALGSSYNEQFF

v_gene: TRBV28
CDR3aa: CASSSGPAQETQYF

v_gene: TRBV5-1
CDR3aa: CASSPGQGDQPQHF

v_gene: TRBV5-1
CDR3aa: CASSFKTSGGSSYEQYF

v_gene: TRBV29-1
CDR3aa: CSVTKTGLGEKLFF

v_gene: TRBV10-3
CDR3aa: CAIRERQGTYEQYF

v_gene: TRBV5-1
CDR3aa: CASSLSSGYTYEQYF

v_gene: TRBV5-1
CDR3aa: CASSFRRDRDDQPQHF

v_gene: TRBV5-1
CDR3aa: CASSSGTTYEQYF

v_gene: TRBV5-1
CDR3aa: CASRGTSGTPWETQYF

v_gene: TRBV15
CDR3aa: CATSPARTMVYEQYF

v_gene: TRBV29-1
CDR3aa: CSVEGLAGGPDNEQFF

v_gene: TRBV20-1
CDR3aa: CSASQGLAPRDEQFF

v_gene: TRBV6-6
CDR3aa: CASRRLASYEQYF

v_gene: TRBV20-1
CDR3aa: CSARVLSYNEQFF

v_gene: TRBV5-1
CDR3aa: CASSLTGKEETQYF

v_gene: TRBV10-3
CDR3aa: CAITSSSGSSYNEQFF

v_gene: TRBV15
CDR3aa: CATSRTSGRINQPQHF

v_gene: TRBV4-1
CDR3aa: CASSQIGTSGNDEQFF

v_gene: TRBV2
CDR3aa: CASSGVTGTDTQYF

v_gene: TRBV12-3/TRBV12-4
CDR3aa: CASSFTARAGSYNEQFF

v_gene: TRBV28
CDR3aa: CASSLGRSWDIQYF

v_gene: TRBV5-1
CDR3aa: CASGREPSVDEQFF

v_gene: TRBV28
CDR3aa: CASSSQRNGYTF

v_gene: TRBV24-1
CDR3aa: CATSWGAFGTDTQYF

v_gene: TRBV20-1
CDR3aa: CSASLNRVAFF

v_gene: TRBV11-3
CDR3aa: CASSLEFAYEQYF

v_gene: TRBV7-2
CDR3aa: CASSIGQHNEQFF

v_gene: TRBV5-1
CDR3aa: CASSSFQGYEQYF

v_gene: TRBV9
CDR3aa: CASSEGTGGAKETQYF

v_gene: TRBV12-3/TRBV12-4
CDR3aa: CASSPRERGTQYF

v_gene: TRBV5-6
CDR3aa: CASSRMSGRENEQFF

v_gene: TRBV7-8
CDR3aa: CASSPTFQTGELFF

v_gene: TRBV29-1
CDR3aa: CSGGTGRQEQYF

v_gene: TRBV10-3
CDR3aa: CAISESRLSTDTQYF

v_gene: TRBV7-6
CDR3aa: CASSFIGNEQFF